One sample yielded the 25 T cell receptor beta chains listed below, sequenced in a study of blood T cell repertoires in COVID-19. Clones were read by immunoSEQ multiplex PCR, and TCRdb kept only the in-frame ones, dropping some. The sample lists more than 100,000 clones; roughly 89% were seen once. What was sequenced was PBMCs or T cells enriched from blood (not recorded which). These receptors were obtained from a woman aged 30 to 39 who had recovered from COVID-19.

This clone was recorded a few times. This rearrangement joins TRBV5-5 to TRBJ1-3, with 12 bases matching TRBD1. Unmatched junction bases numbered 2, after V lost 3 bases and J lost 4 bases. The CDR3 extends over 15 amino acids. Germline values: CDR1 SGHKS, CDR2 YYEKEE (reference sequence). The CDR3 nucleotides are TGTGCCAGCAGCTGGGACAGGGGGCTCGGAAACACCATATATTTT. Translated, it gives CASSWDRGLGNTIYF.

This clone was observed a few times. The V and J genes are TRBV6-5 and TRBJ2-1; 12 bases agree with TRBD2. The CDR3 consists of 14 residues. Germline lookup yields CDR1 MNHEY and CDR2 SVGAGI. The V segment lost 6 bases and the J segment 9 bases; nucleotides outside the gene matches: 6. The CDR3 DNA follows: TGTGCCAGCAGGACTAGCGGGAGTAATGCTGAGCAGTTCTTC. This translates into CASRTSGSNAEQFF.

The genes are TRBV18 and TRBJ2-3, with 7 bases that match TRBD1. Germline trimming cut 3 bases from V and 0 bases from J; bases unmatched to any gene: 3. This CDR3 region has 15 residues. The germline V gene encodes CDR1 KGHSH and CDR2 LQKENI. In DNA form, the CDR3 reads TGTGCCAGCTCACCGACAGGGTTTAGCACAGATACGCAGTATTTT. The encoded protein is CASSPTGFSTDTQYF.

The chain joins TRBV6-4 to TRBJ2-1; TRBD2 matches 15 bases. Germline CDR1 reads MRHNA; CDR2 reads SNTAGT. After removal of 0 bases from V and 7 bases from J, the junction contained 1 base not matched to a gene. The CDR3 runs to 16 residues. The DNA of the CDR3 is TGTGCCAGCAGTGACTCCGGGACTAGCGGGAGGAATGAGCAGTTCTTC. It specifies CASSDSGTSGRNEQFF.

The chain carries TRBV7-2 and TRBJ1-2; D is ambiguous. Looked up from germline, CDR1 is SGHTA and CDR2 is FQGNSA. The ends were cut back, 5 bases at V and 0 bases at J, with 19 bases in the middle. This CDR3 spans 17 amino acids. The CDR3 is CASSLDIPRRSNYGYTF. The CDR3 nucleotides are TGTGCCAGCAGCCTCGATATTCCGCGCCGATCTAACTATGGCTACACCTTC.

The V gene is TRBV18, the J gene TRBJ1-1; perhaps TRBD1 as D (5 bases). Deletions cut 2 bases from V and 5 bases from J, with 18 bases between. The CDR3 is made up of 16 amino acids. Germline V lookup: CDR1 KGHSH, CDR2 LQKENI. CDR3 in amino acids: CASSPYVGGAGTEAFF. As DNA, the CDR3 is TGTGCCAGCTCACCATATGTTGGAGGGGCAGGGACTGAAGCTTTCTTT.

Here the CDR3 DNA reads TGTGCCAGCAGCCTCGGACTAGGAATTTACAATGAGCAGTTCTTC. It encodes CASSLGLGIYNEQFF. The gene calls are TRBV7-3 and TRBJ2-1; 7 bases line up with TRBD2. The V gene's germline CDR1 is SGHTA and CDR2 FQGTGA. J lost 4 bases, V lost 5 bases, and 8 bases had no gene match. The CDR3 has 15 residues.

Only one count was recorded for this clone. The chain joins TRBV6-2 or TRBV6-3 to TRBJ2-7, with D possibly matching TRBD2 (5 bases). Trimming left V 3 bases short and J 5 bases short, with 20 bases between. CDR1 and CDR2 from the germline V gene are MNHEY and SVGEGT. The CDR3 sequence is 16 residues long. CDR3 region: CASSYNIGLARDEQYF. The CDR3 coding sequence is TGTGCCAGCAGTTATAATATCGGGCTAGCACGGGACGAGCAGTACTTC.

The chain links TRBV7-8 to TRBJ1-5; the D is unclear. CDR3 size: 16 residues. Trimming shortened V by 5 bases and J by 0 bases, and 14 bases separated the two germline ends. Germline V gene lookup returns CDR1 SGHVS and CDR2 FQNEAQ. The CDR3 coding sequence is TGTGCCAGCAGCCCAAAGAGAATCAATAGCAATCAGCCCCAGCATTTT. As protein: CASSPKRINSNQPQHF.

The chain uses TRBV7-2 and TRBJ2-1, with D hard to call. Deletions cut 5 bases from V and 2 bases from J, with 7 bases between. CDR3 length: 13 amino acids. Germline values: CDR1 SGHTA, CDR2 FQGNSA. The CDR3 region has the DNA TGTGCCAGCAGCCCCCTCCCCTACAATGAGCAGTTCTTC. Protein sequence: CASSPLPYNEQFF.

V usage is TRBV29-1 and J usage is TRBJ1-2, with D uncertain. Germline CDR1 SQVTM, CDR2 ANQGSEA. V was cut by 2 bases and J by 4 bases, with 8 bases left in between. CDR3 size: 12 residues. The CDR3 reads CSVEPSGYGYTF. The DNA for the CDR3 is TGCAGCGTTGAACCGTCGGGCTATGGCTACACCTTC.

A few counts support this clone. The chain has TRBV30 and TRBJ1-2; D call uncertain. V was trimmed by 5 bases and J by 1 base, leaving 8 bases between them. The CDR3 contains 12 residues. The V gene's germline CDR1 is GTSNPN and CDR2 SVGIG (reference sequence). This chain's CDR3 is CAWESGNYGYTF. DNA of the CDR3: TGTGCCTGGGAGAGCGGTAACTATGGCTACACCTTC.

The rearrangement joins TRBV12-3 or TRBV12-4 to TRBJ2-5; TRBD1 matches 9 bases. The junction had 4 bases not matched to a gene; V was cut back by 6 bases and J by 5 bases. The length of the CDR3 is 13 residues. The CDR3 sequence is CASRRGQGETQYF. As DNA, the CDR3 is TGTGCCAGCAGGAGGGGACAGGGCGAGACCCAGTACTTC.

The chain has TRBV28 and TRBJ2-1, with a tentative D call TRBD2 (5 bases). V dropped 2 bases and J dropped 6 bases, with 11 bases sitting between them. The CDR3 covers 14 residues. Germline CDR1 reads MDHEN; CDR2 reads SYDVKM. In DNA, the CDR3 is TGTGCCAGCAGTTTACGAGGGTTGGTCAATGAGCAGTTCTTC. This gives the protein CASSLRGLVNEQFF. Based on the CDR3 plus reference TRBV28 and TRBJ2-1, the full variable domain is DVKVTQSSRYLVKRTGEKVFLECVQDMDHENMFWYRQDPGLGLRLIYFSYDVKMKEKGDIPEGYSVSREKKERFSLILESASTNQTSMYLCASSLRGLVNEQFFGPGTRLTVL.

The chain has TRBV7-8 and TRBJ1-5; D not certain. The CDR3 totals 15 residues. Trimming pared 5 bases from V and 3 bases from J, leaving 14 bases between. Germline CDR1 and CDR2: SGHVS and FQNEAQ. The DNA of the CDR3 is TGTGCCAGCAGCCCACGGGTAGTTACCAATCAGCCCCAGCATTTT. This codes for CASSPRVVTNQPQHF.

The chain links TRBV14 to TRBJ1-2; 7 bases align to TRBD1. Germline CDR1 SGHDN, CDR2 FVKESK. This CDR3 is built from 15 residues. Trimming cost V 4 bases and J 2 bases; bases outside gene matches: 7. Written as DNA, the CDR3 is TGTGCCAGCAGCCGCACACAGGGGTCAAACTATGGCTACACCTTC. This translates into CASSRTQGSNYGYTF.

This clone was observed a few times. The chain carries TRBV21-1 and TRBJ1-6; whether TRBD1, the table's D call, matches the DNA was not checked. TRBV21-1 is a listed pseudogene. The CDR3 totals 14 residues. The CDR3: CASINRGDNSPLHF. CDR3 coding DNA: TGTGCCAGCATTAACAGGGGAGACAATTCACCCCTCCACTTT.

The table lists this clone with a count of one. The chain links TRBV5-6 to TRBJ1-2; maybe TRBD1 (6 bases). The CDR3 runs 16 residues. The germline V gene has CDR1 SGHDT and CDR2 YYEEEE. Trimming shortened V by 3 bases and J by 4 bases, and 19 bases separated the two germline ends. The CDR3 sequence: CASSSRLIDRIYGYTF. For the CDR3, the DNA is TGTGCCAGCAGCTCCCGACTAATAGACAGGATCTATGGCTACACCTTC.

The chain joins TRBV30 to TRBJ1-4; D remains ambiguous. Germline values: CDR1 GTSNPN, CDR2 SVGIG (reference sequence). The CDR3 length is 12 residues. V was shortened by 2 bases and J by 5 bases, with 6 bases between the two germline ends. CDR3 bases: TGTGCCTGGAGTAACAAGAATGAAAAACTGTTTTTT. It translates to CAWSNKNEKLFF.

The chain employs TRBV28 and TRBJ1-6; TRBD1 matches at 9 bases. CDR1 is MDHEN and CDR2 is SYDVKM in the germline V gene. V was clipped by 8 bases and J by 10 bases; unmatched bases: 6. The CDR3 length is 13 residues. CDR3 protein: CASGTGSISPLHF. CDR3 nucleotide sequence: TGTGCCAGCGGGACAGGGTCAATCTCACCCCTCCACTTT.

This chain connects TRBV7-2 to TRBJ2-7, with D uncertain. In germline, CDR1 is SGHTA, CDR2 FQGNSA. This CDR3 spans 15 amino acids. V was clipped by 1 base and J by 0 bases, with 10 bases between them. The CDR3 protein is CASSLGGGSSYEQYF. CDR3 bases: TGTGCCAGCAGCTTAGGCGGCGGATCCTCCTACGAGCAGTACTTC.

The rearrangement links TRBV4-2 to TRBJ2-7; TRBD2 is a possible D gene (5 bases). This CDR3 spans 15 amino acids. Germline-derived CDR1 and CDR2 are LGHNA and YNFKEQ. V lost 0 bases and J 5 bases, leaving 14 bases between the germline ends. The DNA for the CDR3 is TGTGCCAGCAGCCAAGATCGGGGTCAGGTGGACGAGCAGTACTTC. Its translation: CASSQDRGQVDEQYF.

The J gene is TRBJ1-1, the V gene TRBV25-1, with D possibly being TRBD1 (5 bases). Germline lookup yields CDR1 MGHDK and CDR2 SYGVNS. V gave up 6 bases and J gave up 1 base, with 12 bases separating them. The CDR3 length is 14 residues. The CDR3 sequence is CASSRLDRNTEAFF. As DNA, the CDR3 is TGTGCCAGCAGCCGATTAGACAGGAACACTGAAGCTTTCTTT.

The chain uses TRBV7-3 and TRBJ2-1; 8 bases fit TRBD2. Germline V lookup: CDR1 SGHTA, CDR2 FQGTGA. There are 17 residues in the CDR3. Trimming cost V 1 base and J 5 bases; bases outside gene matches: 10. The CDR3 bases are TGTGCCAGCAGCTTAAATGGGGTACTAGCGGAGGACAATGAGCAGTTCTTC. This codes for CASSLNGVLAEDNEQFF.

The gene calls are TRBV2 and TRBJ1-1, with TRBD1 matching 8 bases. This CDR3 region has 12 residues. Germline-derived CDR1 and CDR2 are SNHLY and FYNNEI. V shed 11 bases, J shed 5 bases, and the junction held 7 bases outside the gene matches. This chain's CDR3 is CACRQGRTEAFF. In DNA form, the CDR3 reads TGTGCCTGTCGACAGGGGCGGACTGAAGCTTTCTTT.